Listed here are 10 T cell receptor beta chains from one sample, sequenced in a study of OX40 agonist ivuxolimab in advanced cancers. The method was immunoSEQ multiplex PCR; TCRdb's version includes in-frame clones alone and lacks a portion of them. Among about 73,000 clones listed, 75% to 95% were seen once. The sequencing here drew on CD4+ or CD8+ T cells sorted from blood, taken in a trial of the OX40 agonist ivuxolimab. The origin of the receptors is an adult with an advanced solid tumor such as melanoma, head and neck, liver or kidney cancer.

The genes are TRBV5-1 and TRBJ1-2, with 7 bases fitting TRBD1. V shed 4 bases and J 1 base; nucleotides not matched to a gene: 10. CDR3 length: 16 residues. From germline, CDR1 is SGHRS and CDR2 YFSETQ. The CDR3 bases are TGCGCCAGCAGCCCCGGGAGGGGGCAAGATAACTATGGCTACACCTTC. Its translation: CASSPGRGQDNYGYTF.

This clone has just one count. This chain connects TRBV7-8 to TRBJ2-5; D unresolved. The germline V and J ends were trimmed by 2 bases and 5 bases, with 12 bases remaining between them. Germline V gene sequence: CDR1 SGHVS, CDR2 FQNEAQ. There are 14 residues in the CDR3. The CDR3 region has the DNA TGTGCCAGCAGCTTACAAGTAATGGGGGAGACCCAGTACTTC. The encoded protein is CASSLQVMGETQYF.

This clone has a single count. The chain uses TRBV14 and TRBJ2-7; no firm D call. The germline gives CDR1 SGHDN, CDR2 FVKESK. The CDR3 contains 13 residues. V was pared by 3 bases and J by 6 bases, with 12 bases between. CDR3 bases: TGTGCCAGCAGCCAGAAGCCAGGCAGCGAGCAGTACTTC. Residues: CASSQKPGSEQYF.

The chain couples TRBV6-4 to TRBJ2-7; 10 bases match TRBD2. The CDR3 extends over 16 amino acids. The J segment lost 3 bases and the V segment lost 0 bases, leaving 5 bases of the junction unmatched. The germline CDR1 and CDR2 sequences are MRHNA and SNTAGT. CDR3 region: CASSDSSGTSDYEQYF. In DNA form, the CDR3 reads TGTGCCAGCAGTGACTCTTCCGGGACTAGCGACTACGAGCAGTACTTC.

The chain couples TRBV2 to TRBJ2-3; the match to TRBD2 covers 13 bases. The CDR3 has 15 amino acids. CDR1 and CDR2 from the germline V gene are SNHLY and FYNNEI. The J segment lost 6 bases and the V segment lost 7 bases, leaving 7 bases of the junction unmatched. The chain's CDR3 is CASIRLAGGGDTQYF. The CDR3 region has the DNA TGTGCCAGCATTCGACTAGCGGGAGGAGGGGATACGCAGTATTTT. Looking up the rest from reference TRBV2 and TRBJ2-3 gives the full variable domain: EPEVTQTPSHQVTQMGQEVILRCVPISNHLYFYWYRQILGQKVEFLVSFYNNEISEKSEIFDDQFSVERPDGSNFTLKIRSTKLEDSAMYFCASIRLAGGGDTQYFGPGTRLTVL.

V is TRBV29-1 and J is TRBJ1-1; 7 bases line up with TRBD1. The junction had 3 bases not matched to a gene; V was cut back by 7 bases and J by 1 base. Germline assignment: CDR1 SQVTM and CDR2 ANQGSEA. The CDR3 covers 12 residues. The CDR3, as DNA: TGCAGCGGGGGACAGTGGAACACTGAAGCTTTCTTT. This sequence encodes CSGGQWNTEAFF. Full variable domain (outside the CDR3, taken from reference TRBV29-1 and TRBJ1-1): SAVISQKPSRDICQRGTSLTIQCQVDSQVTMMFWYRQQPGQSLTLIATANQGSEATYESGFVIDKFPISRPNLTFSTLTVSNMSPEDSSIYLCSGGQWNTEAFFGQGTRLTVV.

CDR3 in amino acids: CASSKGVTSESTDTQYF. The CDR3 nucleotides are TGTGCCAGCAGCAAAGGGGTGACTAGCGAAAGCACAGATACGCAGTATTTT. The rearrangement joins TRBV21-1 to TRBJ2-3; the table's D call, TRBD2, was not checked against the DNA. TRBV21-1 corresponds to a pseudogene. The CDR3 covers 17 residues.

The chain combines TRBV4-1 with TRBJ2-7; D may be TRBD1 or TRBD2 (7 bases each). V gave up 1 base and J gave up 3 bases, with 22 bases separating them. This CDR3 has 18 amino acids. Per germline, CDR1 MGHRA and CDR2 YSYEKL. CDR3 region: CASSQGLAGGGQSYEQYF. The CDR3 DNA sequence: TGCGCCAGCAGCCAAGGACTAGCCGGAGGGGGCCAGAGCTACGAGCAGTACTTC.

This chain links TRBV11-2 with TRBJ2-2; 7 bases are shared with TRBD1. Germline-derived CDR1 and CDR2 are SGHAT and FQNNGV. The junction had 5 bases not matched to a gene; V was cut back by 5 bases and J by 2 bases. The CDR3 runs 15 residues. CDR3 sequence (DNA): TGTGCCAGCAGCGAAGGGACAGCAAACACCGGGGAGCTGTTTTTT. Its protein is CASSEGTANTGELFF.

The CDR3 is CASSQEVAGANVLTF. The CDR3 coding sequence is TGTGCCAGCAGCCAAGAGGTCGCTGGGGCCAACGTCCTGACTTTC. V and J are TRBV4-2 and TRBJ2-6; unclear D gene. Germline CDR1 is LGHNA and CDR2 is YNFKEQ. CDR3 length: 15 amino acids. The V end was cut by 0 bases, the J end by 2 bases, with 5 bases between.